Below, one T cell receptor beta chain is given with its context. No antigen is known for it. Presence of unique molecular identifiers characterized the TCR beta cDNA libraries. TCRdb analysed the PCR reads with MiXCR anew, one entry per CDR3 protein. The sample has some 690,000 distinct CDR3 sequences; roughly 27% are singletons. The data derive from a study of post-analysis software for immune sequencing data. Across the study: Clinical courses comprised relapsing-remitting, secondary progressive and progressive-relapsing multiple sclerosis.

CDR3 size: 16 residues. The junction had 12 bases not matched to a gene; V was cut back by 6 bases and J by 5 bases. Germline V CDR1 and CDR2: MDHEN, SYDVKM. Study-wide points: A handful of TRBV segments, including TRBV5-6, TRBV5-1 and TRBV20-1, were more frequent in patients than controls. F-measure co-clustering was strong for batch-matched samples. Controls had significantly higher normalized Chao1 diversity than multiple sclerosis patients.

Sequencing was carried out using blood. The V call is TRBV28, the J call TRBJ2-2; 7 positions match TRBD2. The sequence was collected from a girl aged 5 to 17 with multiple sclerosis. CDR3 amino acids: CASRQFGRGITGELFF. The CDR3 DNA reads TGTGCCAGCAGGCAGTTCGGGCGGGGGATAACCGGGGAGCTGTTTTTT.